A selection of T cell receptor beta chains follows, all from one sample in a study of a mutant IDH1 vaccine in newly diagnosed glioma. The repertoire was sequenced with immunoSEQ multiplex PCR; TCRdb's copy has only in-frame clones and lacks some. The table includes approximately 70,000 clones, 86% detected once. Sequencing was performed on PBMCs, taken from a glioma patient treated with radiotherapy, temozolomide or both. The receptor set was obtained from a man aged 25 to 45 with glioma. Each CDR3 is given with its conserved first and last residue. A D gene is named only where the DNA matches it firmly. Clone size is stated in some rows and not others, as once, few, many or a class when expanded.

clone size | J gene | D gene | V gene | CDR3 length | CDR3 DNA | CDR3 protein
NA | TRBJ1-1 | NA | TRBV25-1 | 13 | TGTGCCAGTCGAGAGAGGATGAACACTGAAGCTTTCTTT | CASRERMNTEAFF
NA | TRBJ2-7 | TRBD1 | TRBV5-6 | 14 | TGTGCCAGCAGCTCACAGGGGGTTACCTACGAGCAGTACTTC | CASSSQGVTYEQYF
NA | TRBJ1-2 | NA | TRBV19 | 20 | TGTGCCAGTAATGACGATAGAGCTCCGGACAGACAACTCAGATCATATGGCTACACCTTC | CASNDDRAPDRQLRSYGYTF
NA | TRBJ1-4 | NA | TRBV28 | 14 | TGTGCCAGCAGTTTCCGGCAGGGAAGGGAAAAACTGTTTTTT | CASSFRQGREKLFF
NA | TRBJ1-3 | NA | TRBV4-1 | 13 | TGCGCCAGCAGCCCAATTTCTGGAAACACCATATATTTT | CASSPISGNTIYF
NA | TRBJ2-7 | TRBD1 | TRBV5-6 | 15 | TGTGCCAGCAGCTTGTTCGGGACAGGGTTCTACGAGCAGTACTTC | CASSLFGTGFYEQYF
NA | TRBJ1-5 | TRBD1 | TRBV30 | 14 | TGTGCCTGGAGTGGTGGCAGGGGGCGGCAGCCCCAGCATTTT | CAWSGGRGRQPQHF
NA | TRBJ2-7 | NA | TRBV27 | 13 | TGTGCCAGCAGTCCTCATGAAGGGGACGAGCAGTACTTC | CASSPHEGDEQYF
NA | TRBJ2-3 | TRBD1 | TRBV6-6 | 15 | TGTGCCAGCAACGACAGGGGGGGTGGCACAGATACGCAGTATTTT | CASNDRGGGTDTQYF
NA | TRBJ1-5 | NA | TRBV7-8 | 14 | TGTGCCAGCAGCTTTAATCCGGGCGGCCAGCCCCAGCATTTT | CASSFNPGGQPQHF
NA | TRBJ2-5 | TRBD2 | TRBV5-1 | 14 | TGCGCCAGCAGCACTAGCGGTTCAGGGGAGACCCAGTACTTC | CASSTSGSGETQYF
NA | TRBJ2-7 | TRBD2 | TRBV7-2 | 15 | TGTGCCAGCAGCTTAGCGGACGGGGGGGCCTGGGAGCAGTACTTC | CASSLADGGAWEQYF
NA | TRBJ2-5 | NA | TRBV4-1 | 15 | TGCGCCAGCAGCCAAGTGTGGGGCAGGCGAGAGACCCAGTACTTC | CASSQVWGRRETQYF
once | TRBJ2-1 | TRBD1 | TRBV19 | 15 | TGTGCCAGTAGGCTGGGACAGGGGAAGTACAATGAGCAGTTCTTC | CASRLGQGKYNEQFF
NA | TRBJ1-3 | TRBD1 | TRBV19 | 18 | TGTGCCAGTAGTTCGCCGAGGACAGGAGGCTCCTCGGGAAACACCATATATTTT | CASSSPRTGGSSGNTIYF
once | TRBJ2-3 | NA | TRBV6-5 | 14 | TGTGCCAGCAGTGGCGTGGGTAGCACAGATACGCAGTATTTT | CASSGVGSTDTQYF
NA | TRBJ2-5 | TRBD1 | TRBV7-6 | 14 | TGTGCCAGCAGCCGTGGGACAGGGGCAGAGACCCAGTACTTC | CASSRGTGAETQYF
NA | TRBJ2-7 | NA | TRBV7-7 | 13 | TGTGCCAGCAGCACCACAGGGTGGGACGAGCAGTACTTC | CASSTTGWDEQYF
NA | TRBJ2-5 | NA | TRBV18 | 13 | TGTGCCAGCTCCTTCGGGTACCAAGAGACCCAGTACTTC | CASSFGYQETQYF
NA | TRBJ1-1 | NA | TRBV29-1 | 11 | TGCAGCGTTGACAGGGGTACTGAAGCTTTCTTT | CSVDRGTEAFF
NA | TRBJ2-3 | NA | TRBV6-1 | 14 | TGTGCCAGCAAGCAGGGGCCAAGCACAGATACGCAGTATTTT | CASKQGPSTDTQYF
NA | TRBJ1-6 | NA | TRBV7-9 | 15 | TGTGCCAGCAGCCCCGGGCCAAACTATAATTCACCCCTCCACTTT | CASSPGPNYNSPLHF
NA | TRBJ1-6 | NA | TRBV4-1 | 16 | TGCGCCAGCAGCCAAAACCTCAGGGGAGGAAATTCACCCCTCCACTTT | CASSQNLRGGNSPLHF
NA | TRBJ2-3 | NA | TRBV7-9 | 15 | TGTGCCAGCAGCCTCCGGGACACCCGCACAGATACGCAGTATTTT | CASSLRDTRTDTQYF
NA | TRBJ1-2 | NA | TRBV7-6 | 16 | TGTGCCAGCAGCTTAGAAGGGCAGGCCCCGACTTATGGCTACACCTTC | CASSLEGQAPTYGYTF
once | TRBJ2-4 | NA | TRBV14 | 13 | TGTGCCAGCAGCCATAAACGACAGGCCATTCAGTACTTC | CASSHKRQAIQYF
few | TRBJ2-7 | NA | TRBV28 | 15 | TGTGCCAGCAGTTCCCCGGGCAGGGTTCCCTACGAGCAGTACTTC | CASSSPGRVPYEQYF
NA | TRBJ1-1 | TRBD1 | TRBV29-1 | 16 | TGCAGCGTGAAGATGGACAGGGGTAAGGTGGGGACTGAAGCTTTCTTT | CSVKMDRGKVGTEAFF
NA | TRBJ2-7 | TRBD1 | TRBV5-1 | 15 | TGCGCCAGCAGCTTGGGAACGACAGGGGTTGGCGAGCAGTACTTC | CASSLGTTGVGEQYF
few | TRBJ1-1 | NA | TRBV7-9 | 13 | TGTGCCAGCAGCTTTCCCGCCCGCACTGAAGCTTTCTTT | CASSFPARTEAFF
NA | TRBJ2-4 | NA | TRBV27 | 17 | TGTGCCAGCAGCCACCGGGGGGCAGGGTCCGACAAAAACATTCAGTACTTC | CASSHRGAGSDKNIQYF
NA | TRBJ1-4 | NA | TRBV5-1 | 16 | TGCGCCAGCAGCTTGGTGGGCCCCCCAACTAATGAAAAACTGTTTTTT | CASSLVGPPTNEKLFF
few | TRBJ1-5 | NA | TRBV2 | 14 | TGTGCCAGCACAGGGACGGATAGCAATCAGCCCCAGCATTTT | CASTGTDSNQPQHF
NA | TRBJ1-1 | NA | TRBV10-3 | 14 | TGTGCCATCAGCCTAGACAGACCTAACACTGAAGCTTTCTTT | CAISLDRPNTEAFF
NA | TRBJ1-5 | TRBD1 | TRBV11-2 | 17 | TGTGCCAGCAGCTTCGGACAGGGAGCTTTTAGCAATCAGCCCCAGCATTTT | CASSFGQGAFSNQPQHF
NA | TRBJ1-5 | TRBD1 | TRBV19 | 14 | TGTGCCAGTATCCCGGGACAGGGCAATCAGCCCCAGCATTTT | CASIPGQGNQPQHF
NA | TRBJ1-1 | NA | TRBV28 | 13 | TGTGCCAGCAGTCCCCCGCCGAACACTGAAGCTTTCTTT | CASSPPPNTEAFF
NA | TRBJ2-2 | NA | TRBV6-5 | 13 | TGTGCCAGCAGTTACTCGACCACCGGGGAGCTGTTTTTT | CASSYSTTGELFF
NA | TRBJ2-5 | NA | TRBV30 | 11 | TGTGCCTGGAGTGTACCGGAGACCCAGTACTTC | CAWSVPETQYF
NA | TRBJ2-5 | NA | TRBV28 | 14 | TGTGCCAGCAGTTTAGGGGTGCCCCCCGAGACCCAGTACTTC | CASSLGVPPETQYF
NA | TRBJ2-7 | NA | TRBV7-2 | 12 | TGTGCCAGCAGCTTAGGAACGGGTGAGCAGTACTTC | CASSLGTGEQYF
NA | TRBJ1-2 | NA | TRBV9 | 13 | TGTGCCAGCAGCGTAGTGGGATATTATGGCTACACCTTC | CASSVVGYYGYTF